This entry lists 9 T cell receptor beta chains sequenced from one sample in a study of blood T cell repertoires in COVID-19. Measured with immunoSEQ multiplex PCR; TCRdb has only the in-frame clones, and not every one. Counted here are hundreds of thousands of clones, 88% occurring once; the ten biggest clones make up about 0.99%. Material for sequencing was peripheral blood. The receptors derive from a woman in her forties who had recovered from COVID-19.

J is TRBJ2-2 and V is TRBV7-2, with TRBD2 matching 10 bases. CDR1 and CDR2 (germline): SGHTA, FQGNSA. This CDR3 has 17 residues. V lost 3 bases to trimming and J lost 4 bases; unmatched junction nucleotides: 8. The CDR3 is CASSFPGAGGGTGELFF. The CDR3, as DNA: TGTGCCAGCAGCTTTCCCGGAGCGGGAGGGGGCACCGGGGAGCTGTTTTTT.

This chain connects TRBV2 to TRBJ2-5, with TRBD2 identical over 7 bases. Germline V gene data show CDR1 as SNHLY and CDR2 as FYNNEI. The length of the CDR3 is 15 residues. The ends lost 4 bases at V and 5 bases at J; junction bases unmatched: 10. CDR3 in amino acids: CASSGEGGPRETQYF. Written as DNA, the CDR3 is TGTGCCAGCAGTGGGGAGGGAGGGCCTCGGGAGACCCAGTACTTC.

The V gene is TRBV5-1, the J gene TRBJ2-2; 10 nucleotides agree with TRBD1. V lost 0 bases to trimming and J lost 11 bases; unmatched junction nucleotides: 13. The CDR3 spans 17 residues. In germline, CDR1 is SGHRS, CDR2 YFSETQ. The CDR3 bases are TGCGCCAGCAGCTTGGCCGCGGGGACAGGGGCCGCGGCAGAGCTGTTTTTT. This gives the protein CASSLAAGTGAAAELFF.

The rearrangement joins TRBV6-5 to TRBJ1-1; weak D call: TRBD1 (5 bases). With 4 bases removed from V and 1 base from J, the gap between germline ends came to 16 bases. Germline CDR1 reads MNHEY; CDR2 reads SVGAGI. There are 16 residues in the CDR3. The chain's CDR3 is CASSSPAGWENTEAFF. The CDR3 coding sequence is TGTGCCAGCAGTTCCCCCGCAGGGTGGGAGAACACTGAAGCTTTCTTT.

This chain joins TRBV19 and TRBJ2-6; 7 bases agree with TRBD1. With V trimmed by 6 bases and J by 0 bases, 5 bases remained unmatched. Germline V gene data show CDR1 as LNHDA and CDR2 as SQIVND (reference sequence). The CDR3 spans 16 residues. The CDR3 region is CASREQGSSGANVLTF. CDR3 coding DNA: TGTGCCAGTAGGGAACAGGGGTCCTCTGGGGCCAACGTCCTGACTTTC.

CDR3 protein: CASSPTGGGYGYTF. In DNA form, the CDR3 reads TGTGCCAGCAGCCCTACAGGGGGGGGCTATGGCTACACCTTC. V gene TRBV28 combines with J gene TRBJ1-2; 8 bases are shared with TRBD1. Germline loops: CDR1 MDHEN, CDR2 SYDVKM. Germline trimming cut 6 bases from V and 4 bases from J; bases unmatched to any gene: 7. The CDR3 consists of 14 residues.

This sequence joins TRBV27 and TRBJ1-1; D is uncertain. The CDR3 covers 14 residues. Trimming left V 1 base short and J 6 bases short, with 12 bases between. CDR1 and CDR2 (germline): MNHEY, SMNVEV (reference sequence). CDR3 bases: TGTGCCAGCAGTTTATTGGGCGTCCGCGCTGAAGCTTTCTTT. Translating gives CASSLLGVRAEAFF.

This rearrangement joins TRBV7-9 to TRBJ2-1; 7 bases fit TRBD2. The CDR3 loop spans 18 amino acids. Per the germline V gene, CDR1 is SEHNR and CDR2 is FQNEAQ (reference sequence). V dropped 2 bases and J dropped 8; count of bases not matched to a gene: 18. CDR3 region: CASSLLSLAATYKDEQFF. The CDR3, as DNA: TGTGCCAGCAGCTTATTGTCCCTAGCGGCCACCTACAAGGATGAGCAGTTCTTC.

The gene calls are TRBV5-4 and TRBJ1-3; TRBD1 matches 9 bases. Germline values: CDR1 SGHNT, CDR2 YYREEE (reference sequence). The V and J ends lost 3 bases and 0 bases, in that order; junction bases with no gene match: 4. This CDR3 is built from 16 residues. This chain's CDR3 is CASSWGQGRSGNTIYF. The CDR3 DNA sequence: TGTGCCAGCAGCTGGGGACAGGGCCGCTCTGGAAACACCATATATTTT.